The 30 T cell receptor beta chains below all came from one sample that was sequenced in a study of radiation and T cells in renal cell carcinoma. Method: immunoSEQ multiplex PCR; TCRdb's copy keeps in-frame clones and lacks some. This table holds around 30,000 clones, over 75% found once. Documented time point: blood 4 weeks post-SBRT, at nephrectomy. The treatment denotes: 15 Gy SBRT to primary tumor, nephrectomy 4 weeks later. The sample in question was blood, obtained from a patient whose treatment included radiotherapy and nephrectomy. These receptors were collected from a man aged 60-69 years with renal cell carcinoma.

The chain employs TRBV5-4 and TRBJ2-7, with D uncertain. Trimming removed 1 base from V and 5 bases from J, with 7 bases in between. CDR1 SGHNT and CDR2 YYREEE come from the germline V gene (reference sequence). The CDR3 length is 12 residues. DNA for the CDR3: TGTGCCAGCAGCTTGTATAGTAACGAGCAGTACTTC. Its protein is CASSLYSNEQYF.

The J gene is TRBJ2-1, the V gene TRBV5-6; D uncertain. CDR3 length: 14 residues. The V gene lost 3 bases and the J gene lost 7 bases, with 14 bases spanning the gap. Germline V lookup: CDR1 SGHDT, CDR2 YYEEEE. CDR3: CASSSPHSRNEQFF. CDR3 DNA sequence: TGTGCCAGCAGCTCCCCCCACAGTAGGAATGAGCAGTTCTTC.

Only one count was recorded for this clone. The V call is TRBV18, the J call TRBJ1-2; 12 positions agree with TRBD1. The V segment lost 3 bases and the J segment 8 bases; nucleotides outside the gene matches: 13. Germline CDR1 is KGHSH and CDR2 is LQKENI. The CDR3 consists of 17 residues. The DNA of the CDR3 is TGTGCCAGCTCACCCAGCGGGACAGGGGGCTCGGTGCGGGGCTACACCTTC. Its protein product is CASSPSGTGGSVRGYTF.

This chain uses TRBV10-2 with TRBJ1-5; no clear D gene. Per germline, CDR1 WSHSY and CDR2 SAAADI. V was trimmed by 0 bases and J by 3 bases, leaving 12 bases between them. CDR3 length: 16 residues. CDR3 residues: CASSESRASSNQPQHF. The CDR3 DNA reads as TGCGCCAGCAGTGAGTCGCGGGCCAGCTCCAATCAGCCCCAGCATTTT.

CDR3 sequence reads: CASSERQGTYEQYF. CDR3 nucleotide sequence: TGCGCCAGCAGTGAGCGACAGGGAACCTACGAGCAGTACTTC. The chain carries TRBV10-2 and TRBJ2-7, with 7 bases matching TRBD1. The CDR3 totals 14 residues. Germline V CDR1 and CDR2: WSHSY, SAAADI. J was trimmed by 2 bases and V by 2 bases; bases with no gene match: 3.

The chain recombines TRBV5-1 with TRBJ2-5, with 7 positions matching TRBD1. The J segment lost 0 bases and the V segment lost 0 bases, leaving 2 bases of the junction unmatched. This CDR3 comprises 15 residues. Germline V gene data show CDR1 as SGHRS and CDR2 as YFSETQ. This CDR3 is CASSLVGTDQETQYF. Written as DNA, the CDR3 is TGCGCCAGCAGCTTGGTAGGGACAGACCAAGAGACCCAGTACTTC.

The chain couples TRBV5-1 to TRBJ2-3; no firm D call. Per the germline V gene, CDR1 is SGHRS and CDR2 is YFSETQ. Trimming stripped 3 bases from V and 2 bases from J, with 16 bases between. This CDR3 region has 16 residues. The CDR3 loop is CASSSRGGRHTDTQYF. CDR3 nucleotide sequence: TGCGCCAGCAGCTCAAGAGGTGGCAGACACACAGATACGCAGTATTTT.

The gene calls are TRBV6-5 and TRBJ2-5; 9 bases map to TRBD1. The DNA end is more similar to TRBJ2-7, so the J call may be wrong. This CDR3 is built from 14 residues. The germline CDR1 and CDR2 sequences are MNHEY and SVGAGI. DNA for the CDR3: TGTGCCAGCAGCCCGGGACAGGGAATGTACGAGCAGTACTTC. It translates to CASSPGQGMYEQYF.

The rearrangement links TRBV5-1 to TRBJ2-6, with D possibly being TRBD1 (6 bases). V was cut by 0 bases and J by 2 bases, with 12 bases left in between. The germline V gene encodes CDR1 SGHRS and CDR2 YFSETQ. The CDR3 contains 17 residues. The CDR3 DNA reads TGCGCCAGCAGCTTGGATCCAGGGGCCGCTGGGGCCAACGTCCTGACTTTC. Translation: CASSLDPGAAGANVLTF.

The chain joins TRBV5-1 to TRBJ1-5; the match to TRBD1 covers 7 bases. The CDR3 runs 16 residues. Germline trimming cut 6 bases from V and 5 bases from J; bases unmatched to any gene: 14. Per the germline V gene, CDR1 is SGHRS and CDR2 is YFSETQ. As DNA, the CDR3 is TGCGCCAGCAATAGGGGGCCTTCACTTACTCATCAGCCCCAGCATTTT. Translating it yields CASNRGPSLTHQPQHF.

The chain couples TRBV2 to TRBJ1-2; 7 bases map to TRBD1. Germline CDR1 reads SNHLY; CDR2 reads FYNNEI. This CDR3 region has 13 residues. After removal of 6 bases from V and 9 bases from J, the junction contained 10 bases not matched to a gene. The CDR3 coding sequence is TGTGCCAGCAGGGACCCGGGACAGTTAAGCTACACCTTC. Its protein is CASRDPGQLSYTF.

V gene TRBV7-6 combines with J gene TRBJ1-4; TRBD1 aligns across 7 bases. The CDR3 extends over 13 amino acids. V was clipped by 5 bases and J by 8 bases; unmatched bases: 5. The germline CDR1 and CDR2 sequences are SGHVS and FNYEAQ. DNA of the CDR3: TGTGCCAGCAGCGGCCGGACAGGAGAAAAACTGTTTTTT. This translates into CASSGRTGEKLFF.

V and J are TRBV27 and TRBJ2-1, with TRBD2 matching over 14 bases. J gave up 8 bases and V 1 base, and 10 bases lay outside the gene matches. The CDR3 extends over 18 amino acids. CDR1 is MNHEY, CDR2 SMNVEV, per germline (reference sequence). The CDR3, as DNA: TGTGCCAGCAGTTTATGGGGGGGACTAGCGGGAGATTCGGATGAGCAGTTCTTC. This codes for CASSLWGGLAGDSDEQFF.

The chain joins TRBV25-1 to TRBJ2-1; D gene uncertain. Trimming removed 2 bases from V and 10 bases from J, with 6 bases in between. The V gene's germline CDR1 is MGHDK and CDR2 SYGVNS. This CDR3 has 11 amino acids. CDR3 region: CASSERVEQFF. CDR3 nucleotides: TGTGCCAGCAGTGAACGGGTCGAGCAGTTCTTC.

The chain couples TRBV6-5 to TRBJ2-1; maybe TRBD2 (5 bases). Trimming removed 2 bases at V and 10 bases at J, with 15 bases between. The CDR3 loop spans 14 amino acids. CDR1 MNHEY and CDR2 SVGAGI come from the germline V gene. CDR3 sequence reads: CASSYGKGGFEQFF. The CDR3 DNA follows: TGTGCCAGCAGTTACGGGAAGGGCGGGTTCGAGCAGTTCTTC.

This clone was seen many times. The chain is built from TRBV5-8 and TRBJ1-5; D ambiguous. This CDR3 region has 14 residues. Per germline, CDR1 SGHTS and CDR2 YDEGEE. Trimming shortened V by 2 bases and J by 0 bases, and 6 bases separated the two germline ends. The CDR3 region is CASSFHNSNQPQHF. The CDR3 region has the DNA TGTGCCAGCAGCTTCCATAATAGCAATCAGCCCCAGCATTTT.

The V gene is TRBV29-1, the J gene TRBJ2-7, with D tentatively TRBD2 (6 bases). Per germline, CDR1 SQVTM and CDR2 ANQGSEA. There are 16 residues in the CDR3. Trimming took 0 bases from V and 0 from J, leaving 15 bases between them. Written as DNA, the CDR3 is TGCAGCGTTGAAGAATCAGTCGGGGGAGTCTCCTACGAGCAGTACTTC. Translating it yields CSVEESVGGVSYEQYF.

The chain couples TRBV5-1 to TRBJ1-3; TRBD1 agrees at 8 bases. CDR3 length: 17 residues. V trimming: 0 bases; J trimming: 4 bases; junction bases outside the gene matches: 9. Germline V lookup: CDR1 SGHRS, CDR2 YFSETQ. The CDR3 sequence: CASSLDFQGASGNTIYF. The DNA of the CDR3 is TGCGCCAGCAGCTTGGATTTCCAGGGGGCTTCAGGAAACACCATATATTTT.

This chain connects TRBV30 to TRBJ2-1, with D perhaps TRBD1 (6 bases). CDR3 length equals 13 residues. CDR1 and CDR2 (germline): GTSNPN, SVGIG (reference sequence). V lost 6 bases and J 0 bases, leaving 9 bases between the germline ends. CDR3 region: CACPRGSYNEQFF. The CDR3, as DNA: TGTGCCTGCCCCAGGGGCTCCTACAATGAGCAGTTCTTC.

CDR3 bases: TGTGCCAGTAGTAGGGACGGACTGTATGGCTACACCTTC. Translating gives CASSRDGLYGYTF. This chain links TRBV19 with TRBJ1-2; D is perhaps TRBD1 (5 bases). The CDR3 loop spans 13 amino acids. The ends were cut back, 4 bases at V and 5 bases at J, with 11 bases in the middle. Germline loops: CDR1 LNHDA, CDR2 SQIVND (reference sequence).

This clone was counted a few times. The V call is TRBV19, the J call TRBJ2-1; 7 bases fit TRBD2. After removal of 5 bases from V and 4 bases from J, the junction contained 8 bases not matched to a gene. The CDR3 totals 15 residues. The germline V gene has CDR1 LNHDA and CDR2 SQIVND (reference sequence). The DNA for the CDR3 is TGTGCCAGTAGTCTGGGTACTAGCGCATACAATGAGCAGTTCTTC. Residues: CASSLGTSAYNEQFF.

The table lists this clone with a count of one. The chain combines TRBV21-1 with TRBJ1-1. TRBV21-1 is shown as a pseudogene. The CDR3 totals 14 residues. The CDR3 coding sequence is TGTGCCAGCATCGGTCGGGGGGGAAGCACTGAAGCTTTCTTT. It codes for CASIGRGGSTEAFF.

V and J are TRBV5-8 and TRBJ1-5; D call uncertain. Trimming removed 4 bases from V and 2 bases from J, with 13 bases in between. Per germline, CDR1 SGHTS and CDR2 YDEGEE. This CDR3 spans 15 amino acids. The CDR3 DNA reads as TGTGCCAGCAGCCCGGGCAGGATAGGCAATCAGCCCCAGCATTTT. Translation: CASSPGRIGNQPQHF.

This clone was counted a single time. This rearrangement joins TRBV11-3 to TRBJ1-5; 7 nucleotides match TRBD1. V was clipped by 3 bases and J by 4 bases; unmatched bases: 15. CDR1 and CDR2 from the germline V gene are SGHNT and YENEEA. The CDR3 runs 18 residues. CDR3 DNA: TGTGCCAGCAGCTTTATAATCCGGGACAGCTTTTGGAATCAGCCCCAGCATTTT. Translating gives CASSFIIRDSFWNQPQHF.

The chain carries TRBV7-9 and TRBJ2-7; D may correspond to TRBD1 or TRBD2 (5 bases each). Germline CDR1 SEHNR, CDR2 FQNEAQ (reference sequence). Trimming took off 1 base at V and 3 bases at J, with 16 bases between the two ends. The CDR3 length is 16 residues. The CDR3 protein is CASSLVAGRGSYEQYF. CDR3 bases: TGTGCCAGCAGCTTAGTGGCAGGGAGAGGGAGCTACGAGCAGTACTTC.

This clone was counted a few times. This chain joins TRBV27 and TRBJ2-3, with D unclear. Germline values: CDR1 MNHEY, CDR2 SMNVEV (reference sequence). V was pared by 6 bases and J by 5 bases, with 6 bases between. This CDR3 contains 11 residues. The CDR3 is CASRTGDTQYF. The CDR3 DNA is TGTGCCAGCAGAACTGGAGATACGCAGTATTTT.

This CDR3 reads CASSDLRAKVFSEQYF. The CDR3 DNA reads TGCGCCAGCAGTGATCTAAGGGCGAAGGTCTTTAGCGAGCAGTACTTC. This chain connects TRBV10-1 to TRBJ2-7, with unresolved D. The CDR3 has 16 amino acids. V was pared by 3 bases and J by 6 bases, with 21 bases between. Germline V lookup: CDR1 WNHNN, CDR2 SYGVQD (reference sequence).

The chain joins TRBV6-6 to TRBJ1-6; D ambiguous. The CDR3 is 12 amino acids. CDR1 and CDR2 from the germline V gene are MNHNY and SVGAGI (reference sequence). The ends were cut back, 8 bases at V and 7 bases at J, with 9 bases in the middle. The CDR3 DNA is TGTGCCAGCGCGGGATTCAATTCACCCCTCCACTTT. This sequence encodes CASAGFNSPLHF.

The sample holds a few counts of this clone. The V call is TRBV30, the J call TRBJ2-7, with D maybe TRBD2 (6 bases). The V end lost 8 bases, the J end lost 4 bases, and 18 bases lay between the germline ends. This CDR3 spans 13 amino acids. Germline CDR1 is GTSNPN and CDR2 is SVGIG (reference sequence). CDR3 amino acids: CAVNRGGTYEQYF. The DNA of the CDR3 is TGTGCCGTGAACCGGGGCGGGACGTACGAGCAGTACTTC.

V gene TRBV11-3 combines with J gene TRBJ2-3; D gene ambiguous. This CDR3 spans 14 amino acids. Trimming shortened V by 0 bases and J by 4 bases, and 8 bases separated the two germline ends. From germline, CDR1 is SGHNT and CDR2 YENEEA. The CDR3 region is CASSLDRMSDTQYF. DNA for the CDR3: TGTGCCAGCAGCTTAGATAGAATGTCAGATACGCAGTATTTT. Filled out from reference TRBV11-3 and TRBJ2-3, the complete variable domain reads EAGVVQSPRYKIIEKKQPVAFWCNPISGHNTLYWYLQNLGQGPELLIRYENEEAVDDSQLPKDRFSAERLKGVDSTLKIQPAELGDSAVYLCASSLDRMSDTQYFGPGTRLTVL.